The clone carrying this T cell receptor (beta chain) turned up a few times. Thyroid surgery was performed in patients who had received no treatment beforehand. This CDR3 comprises 15 residues. The V end was cut by 6 bases, the J end by 5 bases, with 19 bases between. The data stem from a study of metastatic and nonmetastatic thyroid tumors. TCRdb reprocessed the PCR reads using MiXCR. The repertoire has 35,000 to 55,000 clones, under 4% of them found once; the top ten carry roughly a tenth. The V gene is TRBV12-3 or TRBV12-4, the J gene TRBJ1-2, with no clear D. The TCR sequence derives from a female donor with papillary thyroid cancer or a benign thyroid nodule (not recorded which). Some clones in this sample may be carry-over from other donors' samples. The sequencing sample was made of blood. The CDR3 protein is CASSPLDYVAYGYTF. The DNA for the CDR3 is TGTGCCAGCAGCCCCCTTGACTATGTGGCATATGGCTACACCTTC.